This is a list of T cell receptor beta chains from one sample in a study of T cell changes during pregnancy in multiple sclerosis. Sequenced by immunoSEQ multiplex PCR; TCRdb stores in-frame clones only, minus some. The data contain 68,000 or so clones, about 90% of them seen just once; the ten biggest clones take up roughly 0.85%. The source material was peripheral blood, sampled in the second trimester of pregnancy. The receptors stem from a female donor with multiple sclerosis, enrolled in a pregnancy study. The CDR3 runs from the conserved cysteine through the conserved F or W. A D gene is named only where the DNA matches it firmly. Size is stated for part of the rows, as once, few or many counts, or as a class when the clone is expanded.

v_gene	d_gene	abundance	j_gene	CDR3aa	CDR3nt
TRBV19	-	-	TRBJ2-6	CASRIVESSGANVLTF	TGTGCCAGTAGGATCGTAGAGAGCTCTGGGGCCAACGTCCTGACTTTC
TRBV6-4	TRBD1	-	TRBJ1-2	CASSDSMGQGSPYTF	TGTGCCAGCAGTGACTCGATGGGACAGGGTTCTCCATACACCTTC
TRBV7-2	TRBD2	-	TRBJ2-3	CASSRLAGGGTDTQYF	TGTGCCAGCAGTCGACTAGCGGGGGGGGGCACAGATACGCAGTATTTT
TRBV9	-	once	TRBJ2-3	CASSVGWEGGQVSDTQYF	TGTGCCAGCAGCGTAGGATGGGAGGGGGGACAGGTATCAGATACGCAGTATTTT
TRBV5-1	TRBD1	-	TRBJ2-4	CASSPTGAKNIQYF	TGCGCCAGCAGCCCGACAGGGGCCAAAAACATTCAGTACTTC
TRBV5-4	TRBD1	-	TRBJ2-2	CASSGTGGPTGELFF	TGTGCCAGCAGCGGGACAGGGGGCCCCACCGGGGAGCTGTTTTTT
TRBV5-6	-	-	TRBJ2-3	CASSWGVGRLNTDTQYF	TGTGCCAGCAGCTGGGGGGTGGGAAGGTTGAACACAGATACGCAGTATTTT
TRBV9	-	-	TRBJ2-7	CASSVGEPSYEQYF	TGTGCCAGCAGCGTAGGGGAGCCCTCCTACGAGCAGTACTTC
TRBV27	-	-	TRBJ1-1	CASSLQGSTEAFF	TGTGCCAGCAGTTTACAGGGCAGCACTGAAGCTTTCTTT
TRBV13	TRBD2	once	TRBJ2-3	CASRPERGSNPDTQYF	TGTGCCAGCAGACCGGAGCGGGGCAGCAACCCAGATACGCAGTATTTT
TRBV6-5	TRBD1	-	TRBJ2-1	CASSYLTGVGYNEQFF	TGTGCCAGCAGTTACTTGACAGGGGTGGGCTACAATGAGCAGTTCTTC
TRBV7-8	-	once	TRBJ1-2	CASSLGKNTGYGYTF	TGTGCCAGCAGCTTAGGAAAGAATACCGGCTATGGCTACACCTTC
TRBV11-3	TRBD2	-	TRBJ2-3	CASSPGRGGRSTDTQYF	TGTGCCAGCAGCCCAGGGCGGGGGGGCCGGAGCACAGATACGCAGTATTTT
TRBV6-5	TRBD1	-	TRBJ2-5	CASSIDRVGEQYF	TGTGCCAGCAGTATAGACAGGGTTGGTGAGCAGTACTTC